The source of this T cell receptor (beta chain) is a study of blood T cell repertoires in COVID-19. Deletions cut 1 base from V and 2 bases from J, with 12 bases between. Germline CDR1 is SGHVS and CDR2 is FQNEAQ. CDR3 length equals 16 residues. Profiled with immunoSEQ multiplex PCR; TCRdb holds only in-frame clones, not every one. The sample contains 370,000 or so clones, over 75% of which appear only once. Participants were aged about 18 to 100 years from 20 to 30 US areas. Cohort 3 recovery required two negative PCRs, clearance, or symptom resolution. V gene TRBV7-8 combines with J gene TRBJ1-5; D not resolved. Material: PBMCs or T cells enriched from blood (not recorded which). The source is a man aged 25-40 years who had recovered from COVID-19. The CDR3 protein is CASSLGMRFGNQPQHF. The CDR3 nucleotides read TGTGCCAGCAGCTTAGGAATGAGGTTTGGCAATCAGCCCCAGCATTTT.